This T cell receptor beta chain came from a study of blood T cell repertoires in COVID-19. Enrolled through a virtual design, the participants were between about 18 and 100 years of age and came from around 25 US areas. The sample holds one count of this clone. Sequencing was performed with immunoSEQ multiplex PCR; in TCRdb, only in-frame clones are kept and a portion is missing. Here the sample spans about 190,000 clones, less than 85% being singletons. What was sequenced was PBMCs or T cells enriched from blood (not recorded which). The TCR comes from a woman in her 30s who had recovered from COVID-19.

The CDR3 loop reads CASSFRQRAATQYF. The CDR3 nucleotides are TGTGCCAGCAGCTTTAGACAGCGCGCAGCTACGCAGTATTTT. The V call is TRBV5-8, the J call TRBJ2-3; D may be TRBD1 (5 bases). Germline V CDR1 and CDR2: SGHTS, YDEGEE. V lost 2 bases and J lost 8, with 15 bases in between. The CDR3 runs 14 residues.